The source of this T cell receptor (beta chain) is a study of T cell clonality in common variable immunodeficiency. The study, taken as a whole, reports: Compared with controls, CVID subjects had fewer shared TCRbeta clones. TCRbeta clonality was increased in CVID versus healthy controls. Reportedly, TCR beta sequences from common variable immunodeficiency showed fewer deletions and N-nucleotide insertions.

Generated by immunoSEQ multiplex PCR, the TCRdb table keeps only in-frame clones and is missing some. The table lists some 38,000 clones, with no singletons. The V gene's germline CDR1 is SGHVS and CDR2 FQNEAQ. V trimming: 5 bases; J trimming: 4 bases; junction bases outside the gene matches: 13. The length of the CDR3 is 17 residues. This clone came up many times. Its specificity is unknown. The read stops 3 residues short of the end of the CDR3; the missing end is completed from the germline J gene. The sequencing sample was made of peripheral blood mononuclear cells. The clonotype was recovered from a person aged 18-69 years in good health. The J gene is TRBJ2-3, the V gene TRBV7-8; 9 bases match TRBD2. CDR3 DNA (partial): TGTGCCAGCAGCCAAATATCCACAGCGGGAGGCGCAGATACG. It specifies CASSQISTAGGADT. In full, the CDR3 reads CASSQISTAGGADTQYF.